The entry that follows covers one TCR beta chain sequence. The source of the sample is a study of blood T cell repertoires in COVID-19. Study-level information: Samples came from the United States, Italy and Spain, spanning acute and convalescent COVID-19. The analysed material was cDNA or gDNA that came from T cells, B-cell-depleted T cells, or PBMCs.

Original handling: It was from reference gene primer amplification that nucleated cell counts were estimated. Method: immunoSEQ multiplex PCR; TCRdb's copy keeps in-frame clones and lacks some. V, J and clone size reflect that table, while D and trimming were determined from the DNA. The table has 65,000 or so clones, over 75% seen once; the top ten hold roughly 3.2%. The sequenced sample consisted of peripheral blood. The TCR was taken from a man aged 45-60 years with active COVID-19.

This CDR3 is CASWEGRYEQYF. Written as DNA, the CDR3 is TGCGCCAGCTGGGAGGGGCGATACGAGCAGTACTTC. This chain joins TRBV10-2 and TRBJ2-7; 7 positions agree with TRBD2. The CDR3 extends over 12 amino acids. The ends lost 8 bases at V and 4 bases at J; junction bases unmatched: 5. CDR1 is WSHSY and CDR2 is SAAADI in the germline V gene.